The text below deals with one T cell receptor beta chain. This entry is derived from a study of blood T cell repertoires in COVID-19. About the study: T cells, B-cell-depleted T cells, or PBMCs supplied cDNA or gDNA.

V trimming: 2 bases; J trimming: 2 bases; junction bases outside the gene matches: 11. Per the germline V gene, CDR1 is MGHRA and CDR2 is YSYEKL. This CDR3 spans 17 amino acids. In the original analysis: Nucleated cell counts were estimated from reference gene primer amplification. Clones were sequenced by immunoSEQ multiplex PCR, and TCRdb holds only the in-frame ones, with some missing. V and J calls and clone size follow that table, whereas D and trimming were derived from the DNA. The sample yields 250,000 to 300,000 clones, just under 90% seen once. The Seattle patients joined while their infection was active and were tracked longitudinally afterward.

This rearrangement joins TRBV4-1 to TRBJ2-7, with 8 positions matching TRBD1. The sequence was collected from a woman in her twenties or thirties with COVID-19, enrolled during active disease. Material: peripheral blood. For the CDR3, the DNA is TGCGCCAGCAGCCAATTACCCGGACAGGGCGTCGCCTACGAGCAGTACTTC. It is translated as CASSQLPGQGVAYEQYF.